This T cell receptor beta chain is from a study of neurological immune-mediated disorders. Time point specified: technical triplicate 3. Every sequencing run drew on 15-18 subjects and yielded over 170 million TCR-beta sequences. TCRdb called the 5' RACE reads again in MiXCR, with one record for every CDR3 protein. The sample lists nearly 45,000 distinct CDR3 sequences, 20% to 25% occurring once. The CDR3 sequence is 12 residues long. CDR1 is SGHRS and CDR2 is YFSETQ in the germline V gene. Trimming left V 0 bases short and J 5 bases short, with 6 bases between. Findings and caveats of the study: Levels of TCR clonal expansion peaked in HTLV-1-associated myelopathy and reached their lowest in multiple sclerosis, under those of healthy controls.

As to this clonotype: Its specificity is unknown. This likely comes from a read error, as the CDR3 has no conserved phenylalanine or tryptophan at its end.

This clonotype was obtained from a man between 60 and 70 years old with HTLV-1-associated myelopathy (HAM/TSP). Sequenced material: PBMCs. The V gene is TRBV5-1, the J gene TRBJ2-7, with D unclear. CDR3 coding DNA: TGCGCCAGCAGCTTGGAATTCAACGAGCAGTACTCC. It codes for CASSLEFNEQYS.